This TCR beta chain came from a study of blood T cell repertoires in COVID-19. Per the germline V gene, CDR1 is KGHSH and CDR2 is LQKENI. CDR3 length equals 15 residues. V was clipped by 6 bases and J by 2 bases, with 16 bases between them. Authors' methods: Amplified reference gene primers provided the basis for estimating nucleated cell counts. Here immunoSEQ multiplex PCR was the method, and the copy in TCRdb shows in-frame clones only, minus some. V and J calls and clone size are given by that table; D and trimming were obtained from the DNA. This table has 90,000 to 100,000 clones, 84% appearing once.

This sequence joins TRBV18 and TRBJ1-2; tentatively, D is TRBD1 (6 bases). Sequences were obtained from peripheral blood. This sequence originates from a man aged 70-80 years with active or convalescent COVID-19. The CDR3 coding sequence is TGTGCCAGCTCCCCAGCCCCAGGGGACAACTATGGCTACACCTTC. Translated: CASSPAPGDNYGYTF.